This T cell receptor (beta chain) is from a study of OX40 agonist ivuxolimab in advanced cancers. Across the study: Among those treated, three patients had partial responses, one with hepatocellular carcinoma and two with cutaneous melanoma. Study-level points and caveats: Low normalized T-cell clonal expansion was additionally recorded for some nonresponders. Dose levels from 0.1 to 3.0 mg/kg saw CD4+ and CD8+ blood T cells expand clonally by week 6. Mean expanded clone counts were higher in CD8+ than CD4+ T cells.

Data came from immunoSEQ multiplex PCR; TCRdb stores just in-frame clones and leaves some out. The sample lists around 60,000 clones, 85% to 90% occurring once. This clone is a singleton in its sample. The antigen remains unidentified. The TCR comes from an adult with an advanced solid tumor such as melanoma, head and neck, liver or kidney cancer. Sequenced here: CD4+ or CD8+ T cells sorted from blood, sampled in a trial of the OX40 agonist ivuxolimab.

CDR3 DNA sequence: TGTGCCAGCAGCTTCCGAGGGACAGCGAACACCGGGGAGCTGTTTTTT. Translated: CASSFRGTANTGELFF. This chain uses TRBV7-9 with TRBJ2-2, with 7 bases aligning to TRBD1. J was trimmed by 0 bases and V by 3 bases; bases with no gene match: 4. The CDR3 has 16 amino acids. From germline, CDR1 is SEHNR and CDR2 FQNEAQ (reference sequence).